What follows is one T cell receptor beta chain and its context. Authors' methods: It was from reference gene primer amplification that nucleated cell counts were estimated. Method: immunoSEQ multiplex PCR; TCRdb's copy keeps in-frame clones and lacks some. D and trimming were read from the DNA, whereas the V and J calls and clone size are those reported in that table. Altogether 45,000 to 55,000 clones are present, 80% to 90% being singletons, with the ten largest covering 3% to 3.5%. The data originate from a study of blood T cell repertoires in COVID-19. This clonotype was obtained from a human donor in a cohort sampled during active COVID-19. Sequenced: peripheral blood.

The CDR3 protein is CASSFELLPQHF. In nucleotides, the CDR3 is TGTGCCAGCAGTTTTGAACTTCTGCCCCAGCATTTT. V gene TRBV12-3 or TRBV12-4 combines with J gene TRBJ1-5; D is undetermined. This CDR3 contains 12 residues. V lost 3 bases, J lost 9 bases, and 9 bases lay in between.